This passage covers 15 T cell receptor beta chains from one sample sequenced in a study of T cell responses to AZD1222 COVID-19 vaccine. Assay: immunoSEQ multiplex PCR; the TCRdb copy retains only in-frame clones and omits some. Among roughly 100,000 clones listed, 90% to 95% were seen once. Sequencing used peripheral blood, obtained on day 0 of AZD1222 vaccination. The receptors were gathered from an adult in good health.

This chain uses TRBV18 with TRBJ2-7; TRBD1 aligns across 9 bases. Germline CDR1 is KGHSH and CDR2 is LQKENI. V was pared by 3 bases and J by 3 bases, with 3 bases of the junction left unmatched. This CDR3 comprises 14 residues. Here the CDR3 reads CASSPRQGDYEQYF. The DNA for the CDR3 is TGTGCCAGCTCACCCCGACAGGGGGACTACGAGCAGTACTTC.

The chain recombines TRBV4-2 with TRBJ2-7; D is ambiguous. The CDR3 contains 16 residues. V lost 0 bases and J 3 bases, leaving 15 bases between the germline ends. Per germline, CDR1 LGHNA and CDR2 YNFKEQ. CDR3 region: CASSQDESSLDYEQYF. The CDR3 DNA reads as TGTGCCAGCAGCCAAGACGAATCCAGCCTAGACTACGAGCAGTACTTC.

The chain carries TRBV19 and TRBJ2-5; D is unresolved. Germline V gene sequence: CDR1 LNHDA, CDR2 SQIVND (reference sequence). Trimming left V 1 base short and J 1 base short, with 7 bases between. The CDR3 is made up of 14 amino acids. The CDR3 sequence is CASSIVSSQETQYF. The CDR3 region has the DNA TGTGCCAGTAGTATAGTTAGCAGCCAAGAGACCCAGTACTTC. The full variable domain, with the rest looked up from reference TRBV19 and TRBJ2-5, is DGGITQSPKYLFRKEGQNVTLSCEQNLNHDAMYWYRQDPGQGLRLIYYSQIVNDFQKGDIAEGYSVSREKKESFPLTVTSAQKNPTAFYLCASSIVSSQETQYFGPGTRLLVL.

The CDR3 nucleotides read TGCAGCGTTCTTCCGGGACAGGGGTCCTACGAGCAGTACTTC. Translation gives CSVLPGQGSYEQYF. This chain links TRBV29-1 with TRBJ2-7; 10 positions match TRBD1. Germline loops: CDR1 SQVTM, CDR2 ANQGSEA. CDR3 length: 14 amino acids. J lost 1 base, V lost 5 bases, and 5 bases had no gene match.

The rearrangement links TRBV12-3 or TRBV12-4 to TRBJ2-7; tentative D call: TRBD2 (6 bases). The V and J ends lost 3 bases and 3 bases respectively, with 9 bases between them. This CDR3 has 13 residues. CDR3 nucleotides: TGTGCCAGCAGTTTTGGGGGGATCTACGAGCAGTACTTC. As protein: CASSFGGIYEQYF.

Note on this clone: Different DNA sequences within this sample yield the same CDR3. J is TRBJ1-1 and V is TRBV30, with 7 bases aligning to TRBD1. Germline CDR1 and CDR2: GTSNPN and SVGIG (reference sequence). This CDR3 region has 11 residues. V lost 2 bases to trimming and J lost 6 bases; unmatched junction nucleotides: 0. CDR3 in DNA: TGTGCCTGGAGTACAGGGGCTGAAGCTTTCTTT. It is translated as CAWSTGAEAFF.

The rearrangement joins TRBV14 to TRBJ2-7, with a possible D match to TRBD1 (5 bases). This CDR3 spans 17 amino acids. Per germline, CDR1 SGHDN and CDR2 FVKESK. V shed 1 base and J shed 5 bases, with 21 bases lying between them. CDR3 bases: TGTGCCAGCAGCCAAGTTCGTTGGGGCGCAGATGACCACGAGCAGTACTTC. Translated, it gives CASSQVRWGADDHEQYF.

The V gene is TRBV6-2 or TRBV6-3, the J gene TRBJ2-4; D unclear. Germline V gives CDR1 MNHEY, CDR2 SVGEGT. The CDR3 has 16 residues. The V end lost 2 bases, the J end lost 0 bases, and 11 bases lay between the germline ends. The CDR3 DNA reads TGTGCCAGCAGTTACGGATCTTTTCTAGCCAAAAACATTCAGTACTTC. This translates into CASSYGSFLAKNIQYF.

The V gene is TRBV10-3, the J gene TRBJ1-5; no clear D gene. Germline V gene data show CDR1 as ENHRY and CDR2 as SYGVKD. This CDR3 region has 14 residues. V lost 0 bases, J lost 4 bases, and 7 bases lay in between. In nucleotides, the CDR3 is TGTGCCATCAGTGAGTCGCAGCCTAATCAGCCCCAGCATTTT. It specifies CAISESQPNQPQHF.

The chain couples TRBV29-1 to TRBJ2-3; D possibly corresponds to TRBD2 (5 bases). Germline-derived CDR1 and CDR2 are SQVTM and ANQGSEA. The CDR3 contains 13 residues. Trimming removed 2 bases at V and 5 bases at J, with 11 bases between. The CDR3 coding sequence is TGCAGCGTTGAAACGGTTGCGGGAGATACGCAGTATTTT. It codes for CSVETVAGDTQYF.

The V call is TRBV7-9, the J call TRBJ2-5, with D possibly called TRBD1 or TRBD2 (5 bases each). The CDR3 extends over 13 amino acids. Trimming shortened V by 5 bases and J by 5 bases, and 12 bases separated the two germline ends. Germline loops: CDR1 SEHNR, CDR2 FQNEAQ (reference sequence). The CDR3 coding sequence is TGTGCCAGCAGCCCCCGTTGGGGGGAGACCCAGTACTTC. It yields the protein CASSPRWGETQYF.

The V gene is TRBV11-2, the J gene TRBJ2-1; D gene ambiguous. The CDR3 runs 16 residues. CDR1 and CDR2 from the germline V gene are SGHAT and FQNNGV. The germline V and J ends were trimmed by 3 bases and 0 bases, with 12 bases remaining between them. This CDR3 reads CASSLFRVSSYNEQFF. DNA of the CDR3: TGTGCCAGCAGCTTGTTTAGGGTGAGCTCCTACAATGAGCAGTTCTTC.

The chain has TRBV13 and TRBJ1-1, with TRBD1 as a possible D gene (5 bases). V gave up 3 bases and J gave up 1 base, with 6 bases separating them. The germline gives CDR1 PRHDT, CDR2 FYEKMQ (reference sequence). The CDR3 runs 13 residues. The CDR3 loop is CASSFGQNTEAFF. CDR3 coding DNA: TGTGCCAGCAGCTTCGGACAGAACACTGAAGCTTTCTTT.

The chain is built from TRBV30 and TRBJ2-7; 12 bases are a match to TRBD1. With 3 bases clipped from V and 2 bases from J, the junction kept 5 bases outside the gene matches. Germline lookup yields CDR1 GTSNPN and CDR2 SVGIG (reference sequence). This CDR3 region has 15 residues. The CDR3 nucleotides are TGTGCCTGGAGCCTGGGACAGGGGGCCCCCTACGAGCAGTACTTC. Amino acids: CAWSLGQGAPYEQYF. Using reference TRBV30 and TRBJ2-7 for the parts outside the CDR3, the full variable domain is SQTIHQWPATLVQPVGSPLSLECTVEGTSNPNLYWYRQAAGRGLQLLFYSVGIGQISSEVPQNLSASRPQDRQFILSSKKLLLSDSGFYLCAWSLGQGAPYEQYFGPGTRLTVT.

The chain employs TRBV4-2 and TRBJ1-4; perhaps TRBD1 as D (5 bases). This CDR3 has 18 residues. Germline V CDR1 and CDR2: LGHNA, YNFKEQ. V lost 1 base to trimming and J lost 2 bases, with 17 bases between them. The CDR3 sequence: CASSQGAGPIGTNEKLFF. Here the CDR3 DNA reads TGTGCCAGCAGCCAAGGGGCAGGGCCCATAGGCACTAATGAAAAACTGTTTTTT.